This T cell receptor (beta chain) was recorded in a study of blood T cell repertoires in COVID-19. For the study at large: COVID-19 samples from acute and convalescent phases originated in the United States, Italy and Spain.

Germline V gene data show CDR1 as SGHDT and CDR2 as YYEEEE. Trimming stripped 4 bases from V and 6 bases from J, with 11 bases between. This CDR3 is built from 13 residues. Sequencing used immunoSEQ multiplex PCR; TCRdb keeps in-frame clones, though not all of them. The sample has some 180,000 clones; roughly 90% are singletons. Concerning this clone: This sample also contains other DNA sequences that code for the same CDR3.

This TCR was sampled from a middle-aged man with COVID-19, enrolled during active disease. V is TRBV5-6 and J is TRBJ2-1; D might be TRBD1 (6 bases). The sequencing sample was made of peripheral blood. The CDR3 DNA is TGTGCCAGCAGCACAGGGACAAGCAATGAGCAGTTCTTC. This gives the protein CASSTGTSNEQFF.